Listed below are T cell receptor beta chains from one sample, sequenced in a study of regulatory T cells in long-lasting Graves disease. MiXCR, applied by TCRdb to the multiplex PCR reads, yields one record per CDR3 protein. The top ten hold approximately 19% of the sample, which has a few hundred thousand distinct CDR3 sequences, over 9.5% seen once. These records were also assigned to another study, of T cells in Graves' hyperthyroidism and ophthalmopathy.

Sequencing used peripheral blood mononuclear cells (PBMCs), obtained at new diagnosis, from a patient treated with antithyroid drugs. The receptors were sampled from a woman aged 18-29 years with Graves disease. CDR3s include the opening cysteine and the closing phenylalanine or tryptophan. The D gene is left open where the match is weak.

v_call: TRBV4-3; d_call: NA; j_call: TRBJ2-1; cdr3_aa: CASSRNPHDPYSYNEQFF
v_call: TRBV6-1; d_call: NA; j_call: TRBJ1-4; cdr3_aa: CATNRVRGEKLFF
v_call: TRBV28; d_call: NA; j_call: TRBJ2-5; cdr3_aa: CASSLFRSQETQYF
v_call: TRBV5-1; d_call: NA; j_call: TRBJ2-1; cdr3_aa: CASSSLRSFGTNEQFF
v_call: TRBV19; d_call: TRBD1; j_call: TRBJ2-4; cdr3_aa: CASGDPGGSKNIQYF
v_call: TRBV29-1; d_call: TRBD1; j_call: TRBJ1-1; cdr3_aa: CSVEWQGGTEAFF
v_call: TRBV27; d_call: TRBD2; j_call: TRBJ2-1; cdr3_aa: CASRERWASGRPKEQFF
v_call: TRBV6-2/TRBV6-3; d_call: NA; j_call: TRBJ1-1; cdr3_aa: CASSRQDGDTEAFF
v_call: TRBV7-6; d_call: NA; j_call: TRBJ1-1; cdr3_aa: CASSFGQGIFTEAFF
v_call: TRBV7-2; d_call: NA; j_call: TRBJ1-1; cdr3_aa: CASSLKGREAFF
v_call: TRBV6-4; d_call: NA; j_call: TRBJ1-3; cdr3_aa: CASSDGGNTIYF
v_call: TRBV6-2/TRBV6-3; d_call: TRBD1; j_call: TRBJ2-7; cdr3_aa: CASSYSGTGIPYEQYF
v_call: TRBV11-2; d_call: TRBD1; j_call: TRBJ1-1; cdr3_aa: CASSQDGGTGTEAFF
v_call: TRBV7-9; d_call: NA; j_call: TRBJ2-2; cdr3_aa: CASSLYVGVGTGELFF
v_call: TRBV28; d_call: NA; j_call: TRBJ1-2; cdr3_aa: CASSLPTDYGYTF
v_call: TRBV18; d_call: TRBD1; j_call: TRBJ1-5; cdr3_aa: CASSPQQGANQPQHF
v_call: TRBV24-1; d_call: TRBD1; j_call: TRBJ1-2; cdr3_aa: CATEWTGTDYGYTF
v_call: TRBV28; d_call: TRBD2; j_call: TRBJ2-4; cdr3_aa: CASYGAGVGIQYF
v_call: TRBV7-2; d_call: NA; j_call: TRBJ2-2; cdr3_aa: CASSPQGVGGLFF
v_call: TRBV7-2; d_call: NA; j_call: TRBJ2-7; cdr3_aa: CASSFDRGGPYEQYF
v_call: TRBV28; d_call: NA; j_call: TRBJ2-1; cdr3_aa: CASSFSLGGLEQFF
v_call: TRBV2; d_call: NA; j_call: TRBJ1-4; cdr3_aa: CASSGQGGVNEKLFF
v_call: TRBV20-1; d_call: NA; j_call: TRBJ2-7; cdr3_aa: CSASPGISYEQYF
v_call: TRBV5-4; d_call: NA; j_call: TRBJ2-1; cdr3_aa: CASSSSTGSSYNEQFF
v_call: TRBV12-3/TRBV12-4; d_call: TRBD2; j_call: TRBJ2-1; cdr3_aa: CASKSGGSPNNEQFF
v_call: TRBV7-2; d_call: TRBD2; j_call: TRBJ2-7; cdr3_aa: CASSLETSGAYEQYF
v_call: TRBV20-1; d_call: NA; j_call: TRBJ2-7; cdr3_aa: CSARGQTSTAYEQYF
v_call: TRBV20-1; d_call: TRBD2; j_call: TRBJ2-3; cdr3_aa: CSASSGTSFDTQYF
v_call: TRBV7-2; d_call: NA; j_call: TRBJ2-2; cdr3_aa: CASSRDRTVVYGELFF
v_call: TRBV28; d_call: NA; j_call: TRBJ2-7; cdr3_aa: CASSFLVRQVPYEQYF
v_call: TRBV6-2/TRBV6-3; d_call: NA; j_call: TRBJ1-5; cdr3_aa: CASSEGRNQPQHF
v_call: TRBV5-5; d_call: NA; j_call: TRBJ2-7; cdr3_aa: CASTLSGSEQYF
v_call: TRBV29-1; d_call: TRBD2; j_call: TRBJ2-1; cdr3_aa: CSKTSAYNEQFF